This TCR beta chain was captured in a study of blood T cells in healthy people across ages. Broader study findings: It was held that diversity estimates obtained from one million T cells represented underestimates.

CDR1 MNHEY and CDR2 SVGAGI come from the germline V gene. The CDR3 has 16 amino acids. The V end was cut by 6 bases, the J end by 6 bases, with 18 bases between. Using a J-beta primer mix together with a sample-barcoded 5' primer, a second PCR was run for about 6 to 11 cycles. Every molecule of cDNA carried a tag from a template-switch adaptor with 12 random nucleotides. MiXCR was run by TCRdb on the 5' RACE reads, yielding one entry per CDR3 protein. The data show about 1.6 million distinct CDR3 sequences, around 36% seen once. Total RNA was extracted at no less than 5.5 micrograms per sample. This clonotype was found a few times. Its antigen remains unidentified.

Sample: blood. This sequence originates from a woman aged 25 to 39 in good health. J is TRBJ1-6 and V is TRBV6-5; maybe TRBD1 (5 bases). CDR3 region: CASRPPGGGVNSPLHF. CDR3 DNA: TGTGCCAGCAGGCCCCCCGGTGGGGGAGTTAATTCACCCCTCCACTTT.